The clone carrying this TCR beta chain is a singleton in its sample. Its antigen is undetermined. This specimen comes from a study of cytomegalovirus exposure and HLA in healthy donors. Study observations and caveats: V- and J-gene trimming in TCR beta was tied to a missense DCLRE1C variant by an analysis performed later. Presence/absence analyses treated sequencing depth as roughly uniform across donors. Later work found that TCR association rates differed between HLA loci; DRB1 had the most and HLA-C the fewest.

This CDR3 has 13 residues. V was cut by 2 bases and J by 2 bases, with 6 bases left in between. The germline V gene encodes CDR1 SGHTA and CDR2 FQGNSA. Researchers ran the PCR with 60 Vbeta and 13 Jbeta primers. Assay used: immunoSEQ multiplex PCR; TCRdb lists only in-frame clones, some missing. The table records 180,000 or so clones, about four fifths of them present only once. The chain combines TRBV7-2 with TRBJ1-2, with D possibly matching TRBD1 (5 bases). The receptor comes from a woman aged 18-30 years in good health and CMV-seropositive. The sequenced sample was PBMCs. This CDR3 is CASSLQGNYGYTF. CDR3 bases: TGTGCCAGCAGCTTACAGGGAAACTATGGCTACACCTTC.